This TCR beta chain stems from a study of blood T cell repertoires in COVID-19. The study drew participants aged about 18 to 89 years from about two dozen US areas. Under the authors' procedure: Reference gene primer amplification gave estimated nucleated cell counts. Profiled with immunoSEQ multiplex PCR; TCRdb holds only in-frame clones, not every one. V, J and clone size derive from that table, while D and trimming were established from the DNA sequence. The sample records about 190,000 clones, under 80% being singletons. The CDR3 is 15 residues long. V lost 3 bases, J lost 6 bases, and 15 bases lay in between. Germline V gene lookup returns CDR1 SGHTA and CDR2 FQGTGA.

This clonotype was sampled from a woman between 45 and 65 years old with acute COVID-19. The sequenced sample consisted of PBMCs or T cells enriched from blood (not recorded which). The rearrangement uses TRBV7-3 and TRBJ2-1; D perhaps matches TRBD1 (5 bases). The CDR3 loop reads CASSFSGPLLNEQFF. CDR3 in DNA: TGTGCCAGCAGCTTCTCAGGGCCCCTTCTCAATGAGCAGTTCTTC.